This TCR beta chain appears in the sequencing data of a study of CD8 T cells in ankylosing spondylitis. Regarding the study as a whole: There was reportedly significant enrichment of clones that were disease-linked in matched ankylosing spondylitis synovial fluid. Earlier literature documents some of the motif variants in reactive arthritis synovial fluid and blood. Made up of 7 to 9 highly homologous variants, a TCR beta motif appeared characteristic of ankylosing spondylitis blood. Disease-linked clones displayed a CD8+ phenotype and appeared relatively rarely in peripheral blood.

Concerning this clonotype itself: What it recognizes is unknown.

There are 18 residues in the CDR3. The V gene's germline CDR1 is DFQATT and CDR2 SNEGSKA (reference sequence). Trimming removed 6 bases from V and 2 bases from J; junction bases left unmatched: 17. Using quantitative 5'-RACE with molecular barcodes, the authors made TCR beta libraries. TCRdb ran MiXCR on the 5' RACE reads and lists one entry per CDR3 protein. The sample contains roughly 700,000 distinct CDR3 sequences, about 20% of which appear only once. This sequence joins TRBV20-1 and TRBJ2-1; 9 positions match TRBD1. This receptor was taken from a male donor with ankylosing spondylitis. The material sequenced was blood, either unsorted or a sorted T cell fraction (not recorded which). The CDR3 is CSAPGQGLTGTPYNEQFF. The CDR3 coding sequence is TGCAGTGCGCCGGGACAGGGCTTAACCGGGACACCCTACAATGAGCAGTTCTTC.